A single TCR beta chain is shown here with its context. Trimming left V 2 bases short and J 4 bases short, with 14 bases between. The CDR3 is 15 residues long. CDR1 is MGHRA and CDR2 is YSYEKL in the germline V gene. This sample is drawn from a study of cytomegalovirus exposure and HLA in healthy donors. Primers included in the PCR were 60 Vbeta and 13 Jbeta primers. Sequencing was performed with immunoSEQ multiplex PCR; in TCRdb, only in-frame clones are kept and a portion is missing. The data hold about 180,000 clones, with about 80% observed a single time. Sample: PBMCs. The receptor was derived from a woman aged 25 to 45 in good health and CMV-seronegative. V is TRBV4-1 and J is TRBJ1-2; no clear D gene. CDR3 sequence (DNA): TGCGCCAGCAGCCAAACTCAATTTAACGGCTATGGCTACACCTTC. Its protein product is CASSQTQFNGYGYTF.